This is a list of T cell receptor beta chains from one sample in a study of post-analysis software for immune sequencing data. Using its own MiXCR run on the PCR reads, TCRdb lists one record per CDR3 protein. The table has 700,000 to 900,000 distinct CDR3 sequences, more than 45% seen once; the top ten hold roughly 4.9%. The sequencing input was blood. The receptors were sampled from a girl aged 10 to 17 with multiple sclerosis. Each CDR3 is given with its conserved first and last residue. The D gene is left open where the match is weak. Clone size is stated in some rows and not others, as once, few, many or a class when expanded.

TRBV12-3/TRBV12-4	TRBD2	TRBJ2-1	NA	TGTGCCAGCAGTTTATGGGAGGGCCGAACCAATGAGCAGTTCTTC	CASSLWEGRTNEQFF
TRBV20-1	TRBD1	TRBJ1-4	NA	TGCAGTGCCCTCCCTGGGACAGGGGGCGTAAAACTGTTTTTT	CSALPGTGGVKLFF
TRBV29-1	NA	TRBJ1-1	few	TGCAGCGTCATCGGCAGGGACACTGAAGCTTTCTTT	CSVIGRDTEAFF
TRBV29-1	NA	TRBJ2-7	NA	TGCAGCGTTGTTAGCGGACTGACAGAGCAGTACTTC	CSVVSGLTEQYF
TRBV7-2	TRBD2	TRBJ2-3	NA	TGTGCCAGCACCCTAGGGGCGGGAGAATGGGGAGATACGCAGTATTTT	CASTLGAGEWGDTQYF
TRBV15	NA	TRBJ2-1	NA	TGTGCCACCAGCAAGGAGGGCCTCGGTCTCGGGAATGAGCAGTTCTTC	CATSKEGLGLGNEQFF
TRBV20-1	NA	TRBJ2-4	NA	TGCAGTGCTGACCCAGGGACCGAGAGAGTCGGGAAAAACATTCAGTACTTC	CSADPGTERVGKNIQYF
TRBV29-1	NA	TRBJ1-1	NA	TGCAGCGCCCCGCTCGGCACTGAAGCTTTCTTT	CSAPLGTEAFF
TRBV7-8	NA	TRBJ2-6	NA	TGTGCCAGCAGCTTCACATCCTCAGGGATGGGGGCCAACGTCCTGACTTTC	CASSFTSSGMGANVLTF
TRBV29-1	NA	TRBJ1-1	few	TGCAGCGTTGACCGGGGGGGGACGAACACTGAAGCTTTCTTT	CSVDRGGTNTEAFF
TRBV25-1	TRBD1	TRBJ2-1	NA	TGTGCCAGCCGGACAGGGGGCCCCTACAATGAGCAGTTCTTC	CASRTGGPYNEQFF
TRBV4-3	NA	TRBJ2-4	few	TGCGCCTCCTCGAGGATTCGGACGGACATTCAGTACTTC	CASSRIRTDIQYF
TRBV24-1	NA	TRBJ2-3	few	TGTGCCACCAGTGAACGACAGGCCTCCACAGATACGCAGTATTTT	CATSERQASTDTQYF
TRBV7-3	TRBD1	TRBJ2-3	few	TGTGCCAGCAGCCCGACAGGGGGATGGGGAGATACGCAGTATTTT	CASSPTGGWGDTQYF
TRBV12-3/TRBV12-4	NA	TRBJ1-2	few	TGTGCCAGCAGTTCTTCATGGGTCGCCTATGGCTACACCTTC	CASSSSWVAYGYTF
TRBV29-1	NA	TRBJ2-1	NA	TGCAGCGTTGACGACAGCCAGTCCCCCTACAATGAGCAGTTCTTC	CSVDDSQSPYNEQFF
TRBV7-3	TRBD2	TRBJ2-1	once	TGTGCCAGCAGCTTACTAGCGGGGGAGGGACCCCACAATGAGCAGTTCTTC	CASSLLAGEGPHNEQFF
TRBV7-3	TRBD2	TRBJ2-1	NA	TGTGCCAGCAGCTTAACCCATCTAGCGGGAGGGGGGCCCTACAATGAGCAGTTCTTC	CASSLTHLAGGGPYNEQFF
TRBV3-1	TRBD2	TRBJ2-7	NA	TGTGCCAGCAGCCAAGCCGGACTAGCGGGAGCCTACGAGCAGTACTTC	CASSQAGLAGAYEQYF
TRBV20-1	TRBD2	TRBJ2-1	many	TGCAGTGCTAGAAAATCGGGAGGGCATGAGCAGTTCTTC	CSARKSGGHEQFF